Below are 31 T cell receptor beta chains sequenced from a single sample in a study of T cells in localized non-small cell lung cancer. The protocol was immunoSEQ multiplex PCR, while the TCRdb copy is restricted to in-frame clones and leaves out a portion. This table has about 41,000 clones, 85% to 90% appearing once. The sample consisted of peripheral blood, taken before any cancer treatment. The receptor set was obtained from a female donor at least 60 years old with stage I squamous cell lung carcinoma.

The CDR3 bases are TGTGCCAGCAGGACTAGCGGGGGCTCCTACGAGCAGTACTTC. This sequence encodes CASRTSGGSYEQYF. The chain is built from TRBV6-6 and TRBJ2-7; 12 bases align to TRBD2. Germline assignment: CDR1 MNHNY and CDR2 SVGAGI (reference sequence). The V gene end was trimmed by 6 bases and the J gene end by 0 bases; junction bases not matched to a gene: 0. The CDR3 runs to 14 residues.

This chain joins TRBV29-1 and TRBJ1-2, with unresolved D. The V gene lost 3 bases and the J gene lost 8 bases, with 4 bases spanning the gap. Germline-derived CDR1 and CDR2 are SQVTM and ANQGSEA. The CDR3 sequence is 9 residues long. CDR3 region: CSVEGGYTF. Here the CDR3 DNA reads TGCAGCGTTGAGGGGGGCTACACCTTC.

CDR3 DNA: TGCGCCAGCAGCCAATCCGGGGGCGGGAACACCGGGGAGCTGTTTTTT. Translated: CASSQSGGGNTGELFF. The rearrangement links TRBV5-1 to TRBJ2-2; D may match TRBD1 or TRBD2 (6 bases each). V lost 4 bases, J lost 1 base, and 14 bases lay in between. Germline CDR1 SGHRS, CDR2 YFSETQ. CDR3 length: 16 amino acids.

The CDR3 region has the DNA TGTGCCAGCAGTGTAATTACTGAAGCTTTCTTT. It translates to CASSVITEAFF. The rearrangement joins TRBV2 to TRBJ1-1, with no clear D. This CDR3 has 11 residues. From germline, CDR1 is SNHLY and CDR2 FYNNEI. Trimming removed 4 bases at V and 5 bases at J, with 5 bases between. Full variable domain (rest looked up from reference TRBV2 and TRBJ1-1): EPEVTQTPSHQVTQMGQEVILRCVPISNHLYFYWYRQILGQKVEFLVSFYNNEISEKSEIFDDQFSVERPDGSNFTLKIRSTKLEDSAMYFCASSVITEAFFGQGTRLTVV.

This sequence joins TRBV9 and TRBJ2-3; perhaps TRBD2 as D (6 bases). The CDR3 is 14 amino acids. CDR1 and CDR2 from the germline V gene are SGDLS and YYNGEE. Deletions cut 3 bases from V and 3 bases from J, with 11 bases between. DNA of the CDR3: TGTGCCAGCAGCGGGGGACGGGGGACAGATACGCAGTATTTT. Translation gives CASSGGRGTDTQYF.

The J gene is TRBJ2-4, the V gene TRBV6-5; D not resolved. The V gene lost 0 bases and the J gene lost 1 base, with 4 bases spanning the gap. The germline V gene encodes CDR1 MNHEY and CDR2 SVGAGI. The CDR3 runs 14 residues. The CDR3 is CASSYSGAKNIQYF. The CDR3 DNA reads TGTGCCAGCAGTTACTCAGGGGCCAAAAACATTCAGTACTTC.

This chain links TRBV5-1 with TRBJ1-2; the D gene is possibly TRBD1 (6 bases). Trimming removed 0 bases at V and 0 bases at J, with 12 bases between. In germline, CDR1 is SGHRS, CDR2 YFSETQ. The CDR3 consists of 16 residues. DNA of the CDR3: TGCGCCAGCAGCTTGGCGGGGAGGACAGCTAACTATGGCTACACCTTC. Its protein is CASSLAGRTANYGYTF. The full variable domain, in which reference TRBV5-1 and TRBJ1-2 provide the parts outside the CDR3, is KAGVTQTPRYLIKTRGQQVTLSCSPISGHRSVSWYQQTPGQGLQFLFEYFSETQRNKGNFPGRFSGRQFSNSRSEMNVSTLELGDSALYLCASSLAGRTANYGYTFGSGTRLTVV.

CDR3 coding DNA: TGTGCCAGCAGCTCGAGGGGTACAGGGTCCTATGGCTACACCTTC. This gives the protein CASSSRGTGSYGYTF. This chain joins TRBV7-9 and TRBJ1-2, with a possible D match to TRBD1 (6 bases). The CDR3 has 15 amino acids. The germline V gene has CDR1 SEHNR and CDR2 FQNEAQ (reference sequence). Trimming stripped 4 bases from V and 4 bases from J, with 16 bases between.

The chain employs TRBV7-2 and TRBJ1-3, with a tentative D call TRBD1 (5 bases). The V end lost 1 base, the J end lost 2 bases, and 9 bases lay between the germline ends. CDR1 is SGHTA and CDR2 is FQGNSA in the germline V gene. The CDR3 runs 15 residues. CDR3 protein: CASSLVPRAGNTIYF. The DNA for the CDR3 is TGTGCCAGCAGCTTAGTTCCCAGGGCTGGAAACACCATATATTTT.

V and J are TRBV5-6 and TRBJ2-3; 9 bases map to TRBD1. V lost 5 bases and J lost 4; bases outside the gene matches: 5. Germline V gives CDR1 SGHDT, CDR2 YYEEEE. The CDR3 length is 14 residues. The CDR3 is CASRSRTGADTQYF. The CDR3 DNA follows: TGTGCCAGCAGGTCTAGGACAGGGGCAGATACGCAGTATTTT.

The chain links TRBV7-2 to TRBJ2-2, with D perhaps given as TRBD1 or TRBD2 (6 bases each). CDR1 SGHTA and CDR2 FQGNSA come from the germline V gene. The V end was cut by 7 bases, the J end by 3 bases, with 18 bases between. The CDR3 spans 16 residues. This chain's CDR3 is CASKRGDLAYTGELFF. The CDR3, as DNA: TGTGCCAGCAAAAGGGGGGACTTAGCCTACACCGGGGAGCTGTTTTTT.

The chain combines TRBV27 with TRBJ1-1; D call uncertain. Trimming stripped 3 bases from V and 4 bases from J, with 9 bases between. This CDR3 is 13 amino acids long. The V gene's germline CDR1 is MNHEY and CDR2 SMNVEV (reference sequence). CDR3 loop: CASSFNRGTEAFF. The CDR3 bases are TGTGCCAGCAGTTTCAACCGGGGCACTGAAGCTTTCTTT.

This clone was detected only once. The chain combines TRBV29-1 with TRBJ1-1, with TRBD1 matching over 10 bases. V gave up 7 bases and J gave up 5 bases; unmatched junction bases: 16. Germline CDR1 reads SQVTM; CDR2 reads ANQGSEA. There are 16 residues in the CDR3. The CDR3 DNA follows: TGCAGCGCTCTGACAATGACAGGGGGCATGGGTACTGAAGCTTTCTTT. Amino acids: CSALTMTGGMGTEAFF. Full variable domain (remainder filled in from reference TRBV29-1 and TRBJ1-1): SAVISQKPSRDICQRGTSLTIQCQVDSQVTMMFWYRQQPGQSLTLIATANQGSEATYESGFVIDKFPISRPNLTFSTLTVSNMSPEDSSIYLCSALTMTGGMGTEAFFGQGTRLTVV.

The DNA of the CDR3 is TGTGCCAGCTCACCAAGGGCTGAAAACATTCAGTACTTC. Residues: CASSPRAENIQYF. The J gene is TRBJ2-4, the V gene TRBV18; D remains unclear. CDR3 length: 13 residues. V lost 2 bases, J lost 5 bases, and 7 bases lay in between. Germline V gene lookup returns CDR1 KGHSH and CDR2 LQKENI.

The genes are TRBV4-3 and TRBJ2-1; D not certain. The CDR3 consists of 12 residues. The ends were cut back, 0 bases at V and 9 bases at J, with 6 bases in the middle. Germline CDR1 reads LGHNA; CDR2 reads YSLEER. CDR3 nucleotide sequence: TGCGCCAGCAGCCAAGATAGGAGTGAGCAGTTCTTC. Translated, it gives CASSQDRSEQFF.

In DNA, the CDR3 is TGCGCCAGCAGCTTGGAACGCGGCGGGAGACCTACCTACAATGAGCAGTTCTTC. Its translation: CASSLERGGRPTYNEQFF. The chain joins TRBV5-1 to TRBJ2-1, with 7 bases lining up with TRBD2. Germline V gene sequence: CDR1 SGHRS, CDR2 YFSETQ. Trimming cost V 0 bases and J 2 bases; bases outside gene matches: 11. This CDR3 has 18 amino acids.

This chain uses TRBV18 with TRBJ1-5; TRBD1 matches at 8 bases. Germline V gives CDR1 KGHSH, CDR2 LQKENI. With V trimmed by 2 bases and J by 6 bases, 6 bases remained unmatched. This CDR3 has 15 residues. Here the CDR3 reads CASSPEQGGGQPQHF. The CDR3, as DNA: TGTGCCAGCTCACCAGAACAGGGGGGGGGTCAGCCCCAGCATTTT.

CDR3 coding DNA: TGTGCCAGCAAACAGGGGGCTGGAGGTGAAAAACTGTTTTTT. This codes for CASKQGAGGEKLFF. The rearrangement uses TRBV6-6 and TRBJ1-4; 9 nucleotides agree with TRBD1. The V segment lost 7 bases and the J segment 7 bases; nucleotides outside the gene matches: 7. The CDR3 has 14 residues. CDR1 MNHNY and CDR2 SVGAGI come from the germline V gene (reference sequence).

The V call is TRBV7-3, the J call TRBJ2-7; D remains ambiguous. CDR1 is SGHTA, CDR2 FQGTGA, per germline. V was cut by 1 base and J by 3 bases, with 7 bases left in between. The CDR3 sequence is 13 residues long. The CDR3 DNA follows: TGTGCCAGCAGCTTAAGATATAGCTACGAGCAGTACTTC. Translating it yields CASSLRYSYEQYF. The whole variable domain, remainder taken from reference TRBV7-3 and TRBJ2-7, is GAGVSQTPSNKVTEKGKYVELRCDPISGHTALYWYRQSLGQGPEFLIYFQGTGAADDSGLPNDRFFAVRPEGSVSTLKIQRTERGDSAVYLCASSLRYSYEQYFGPGTRLTVT.

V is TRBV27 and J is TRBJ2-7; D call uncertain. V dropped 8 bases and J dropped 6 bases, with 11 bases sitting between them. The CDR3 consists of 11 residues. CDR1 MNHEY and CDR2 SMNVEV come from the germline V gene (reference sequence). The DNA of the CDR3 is TGTGCCAGCTATCAGTTCCCCGAGCAGTACTTC. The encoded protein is CASYQFPEQYF.

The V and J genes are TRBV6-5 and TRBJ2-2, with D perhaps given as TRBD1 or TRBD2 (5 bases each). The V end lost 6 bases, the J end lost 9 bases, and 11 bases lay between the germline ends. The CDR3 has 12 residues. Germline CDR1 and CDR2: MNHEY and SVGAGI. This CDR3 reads CASSWGPRELFF. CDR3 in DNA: TGTGCCAGCAGCTGGGGACCGCGGGAGCTGTTTTTT.

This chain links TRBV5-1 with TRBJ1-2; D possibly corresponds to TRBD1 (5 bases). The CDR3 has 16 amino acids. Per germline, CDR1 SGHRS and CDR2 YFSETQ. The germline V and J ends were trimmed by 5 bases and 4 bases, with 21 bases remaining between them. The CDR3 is CASRQGTAGGPYGYTF. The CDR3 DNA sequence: TGCGCCAGCAGGCAAGGGACGGCCGGGGGACCCTATGGCTACACCTTC.

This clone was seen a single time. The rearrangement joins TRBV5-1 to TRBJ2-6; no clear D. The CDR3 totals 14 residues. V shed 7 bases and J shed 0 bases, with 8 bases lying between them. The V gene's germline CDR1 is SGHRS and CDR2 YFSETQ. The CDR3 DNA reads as TGCGCCAGCTCCCTCTTCTCTGGGGCCAACGTCCTGACTTTC. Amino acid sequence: CASSLFSGANVLTF.

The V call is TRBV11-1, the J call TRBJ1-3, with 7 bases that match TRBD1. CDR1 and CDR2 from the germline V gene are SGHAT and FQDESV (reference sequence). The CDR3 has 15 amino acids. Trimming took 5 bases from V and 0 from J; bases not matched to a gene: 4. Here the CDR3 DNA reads TGTGCCAGCAGCCCACAGGGGTCCTCTGGAAACACCATATATTTT. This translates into CASSPQGSSGNTIYF.

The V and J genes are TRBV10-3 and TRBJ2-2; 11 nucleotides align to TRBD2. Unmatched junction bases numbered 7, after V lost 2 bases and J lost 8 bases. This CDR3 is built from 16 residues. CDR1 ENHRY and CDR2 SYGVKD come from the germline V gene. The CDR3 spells CAISETGTSGRGELFF. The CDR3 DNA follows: TGTGCCATCAGTGAGACCGGGACTAGCGGTAGGGGGGAGCTGTTTTTT.

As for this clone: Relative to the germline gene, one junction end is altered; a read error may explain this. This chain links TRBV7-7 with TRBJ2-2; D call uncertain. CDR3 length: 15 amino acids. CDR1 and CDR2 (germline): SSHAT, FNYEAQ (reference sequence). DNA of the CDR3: TGTGCTAGCAGCTCGGACGGAACGAACACCGGGGAGCTGTTTTTT. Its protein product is CASSSDGTNTGELFF.

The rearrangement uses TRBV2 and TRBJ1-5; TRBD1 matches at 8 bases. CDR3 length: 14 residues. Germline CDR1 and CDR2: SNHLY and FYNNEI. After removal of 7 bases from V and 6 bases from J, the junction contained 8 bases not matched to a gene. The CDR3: CASKAGGAGQPQHF. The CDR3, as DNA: TGTGCCAGCAAGGCAGGGGGCGCGGGTCAGCCCCAGCATTTT.

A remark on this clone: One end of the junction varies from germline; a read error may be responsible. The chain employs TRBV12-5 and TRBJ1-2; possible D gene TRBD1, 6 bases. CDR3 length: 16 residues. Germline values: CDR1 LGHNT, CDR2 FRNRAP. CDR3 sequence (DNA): TGTGCTAGTGGTTCGGGGGGGACACTAGCTAACTATGGCCACACCTTC. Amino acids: CASGSGGTLANYGHTF.

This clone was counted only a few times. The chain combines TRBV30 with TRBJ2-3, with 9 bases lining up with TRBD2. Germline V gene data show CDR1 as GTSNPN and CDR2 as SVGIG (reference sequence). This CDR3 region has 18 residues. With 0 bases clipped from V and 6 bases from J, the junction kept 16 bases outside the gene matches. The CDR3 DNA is TGTGCCTGGAGTGTACGCTCTAGCGGGATGGGGAGGCTGGATACGCAGTATTTT. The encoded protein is CAWSVRSSGMGRLDTQYF.

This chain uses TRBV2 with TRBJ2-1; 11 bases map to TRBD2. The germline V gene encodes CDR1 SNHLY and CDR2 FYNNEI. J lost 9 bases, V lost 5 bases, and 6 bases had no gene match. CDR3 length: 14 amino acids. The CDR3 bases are TGTGCCAGCAGTCGGTTTAGCGGGAGGGCTGAGCAGTTCTTC. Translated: CASSRFSGRAEQFF.

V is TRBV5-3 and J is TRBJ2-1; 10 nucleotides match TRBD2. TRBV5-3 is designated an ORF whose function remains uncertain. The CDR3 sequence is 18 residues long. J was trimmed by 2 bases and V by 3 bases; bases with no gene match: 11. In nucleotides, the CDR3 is TGTGCCAGAAGCTCGCATCCGGGACTAGCGCTTACCTACAATGAGCAGTTCTTC. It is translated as CARSSHPGLALTYNEQFF.